The entry below describes one T cell receptor beta chain. The sample belongs to a study of shared T cell receptors in the human thymus. Trimming cost V 10 bases and J 2 bases; bases outside gene matches: 3. CDR1 is MDHEN and CDR2 is SYDVKM in the germline V gene. CDR3 length: 12 amino acids. Clones were sequenced by immunoSEQ multiplex PCR, and TCRdb holds only the in-frame ones, with some missing. The sample shows 640,000 or so clones, more than 75% of them seen only once. This sample was also put to use in a study of human thymus T cells. Turning to that study: Immunologically healthy infants in Finland undergoing congenital heart defect surgery were the donors. The thymus was resected at corrective cardiac surgery. An apparent bias in V and J gene usage was seen in thymic and blood repertoires. Related reports documented highly overlapping thymic repertoires among unrelated individuals.

J is TRBJ2-3 and V is TRBV28, with TRBD2 matching over 7 bases. The sequence was obtained from a boy in the first two years of life with a congenital heart defect. The source material was thymocytes. CDR3 in amino acids: CATGLFTDTQYF. The CDR3 nucleotides read TGTGCCACGGGACTATTCACAGATACGCAGTATTTT.